What follows describes a single T cell receptor beta chain. Its antigen is as yet unknown. The source of the sample is a study of identical twins' blood T cells. TCRdb re-called the 5' RACE reads with MiXCR, one entry per CDR3 protein. This repertoire shows roughly 380,000 distinct CDR3 sequences, approximately 30% found once; its top ten account for roughly 6.1%. Germline loops: CDR1 DFQATT, CDR2 SNEGSKA (reference sequence). This CDR3 is 12 amino acids long. Losses at the gene ends were 5 bases for V and 8 bases for J; bases not matched to a gene: 7. Reared together, all three twin pairs probably met the same infectious agents and vaccines. Findings of the study overall: Each donor's most abundant TCRbeta clonotypes shared more CDR3 sequences with her twin than unrelated donors.

The TCR originated in a woman between 18 and 55 years old in good health. The chain uses TRBV20-1 and TRBJ1-2, with 8 nucleotides matching TRBD1. Sequencing input: PBMCs. In DNA, the CDR3 is TGCAGTGCTGGTCACAGGGGGAAAGGCTACACCTTC. This codes for CSAGHRGKGYTF.